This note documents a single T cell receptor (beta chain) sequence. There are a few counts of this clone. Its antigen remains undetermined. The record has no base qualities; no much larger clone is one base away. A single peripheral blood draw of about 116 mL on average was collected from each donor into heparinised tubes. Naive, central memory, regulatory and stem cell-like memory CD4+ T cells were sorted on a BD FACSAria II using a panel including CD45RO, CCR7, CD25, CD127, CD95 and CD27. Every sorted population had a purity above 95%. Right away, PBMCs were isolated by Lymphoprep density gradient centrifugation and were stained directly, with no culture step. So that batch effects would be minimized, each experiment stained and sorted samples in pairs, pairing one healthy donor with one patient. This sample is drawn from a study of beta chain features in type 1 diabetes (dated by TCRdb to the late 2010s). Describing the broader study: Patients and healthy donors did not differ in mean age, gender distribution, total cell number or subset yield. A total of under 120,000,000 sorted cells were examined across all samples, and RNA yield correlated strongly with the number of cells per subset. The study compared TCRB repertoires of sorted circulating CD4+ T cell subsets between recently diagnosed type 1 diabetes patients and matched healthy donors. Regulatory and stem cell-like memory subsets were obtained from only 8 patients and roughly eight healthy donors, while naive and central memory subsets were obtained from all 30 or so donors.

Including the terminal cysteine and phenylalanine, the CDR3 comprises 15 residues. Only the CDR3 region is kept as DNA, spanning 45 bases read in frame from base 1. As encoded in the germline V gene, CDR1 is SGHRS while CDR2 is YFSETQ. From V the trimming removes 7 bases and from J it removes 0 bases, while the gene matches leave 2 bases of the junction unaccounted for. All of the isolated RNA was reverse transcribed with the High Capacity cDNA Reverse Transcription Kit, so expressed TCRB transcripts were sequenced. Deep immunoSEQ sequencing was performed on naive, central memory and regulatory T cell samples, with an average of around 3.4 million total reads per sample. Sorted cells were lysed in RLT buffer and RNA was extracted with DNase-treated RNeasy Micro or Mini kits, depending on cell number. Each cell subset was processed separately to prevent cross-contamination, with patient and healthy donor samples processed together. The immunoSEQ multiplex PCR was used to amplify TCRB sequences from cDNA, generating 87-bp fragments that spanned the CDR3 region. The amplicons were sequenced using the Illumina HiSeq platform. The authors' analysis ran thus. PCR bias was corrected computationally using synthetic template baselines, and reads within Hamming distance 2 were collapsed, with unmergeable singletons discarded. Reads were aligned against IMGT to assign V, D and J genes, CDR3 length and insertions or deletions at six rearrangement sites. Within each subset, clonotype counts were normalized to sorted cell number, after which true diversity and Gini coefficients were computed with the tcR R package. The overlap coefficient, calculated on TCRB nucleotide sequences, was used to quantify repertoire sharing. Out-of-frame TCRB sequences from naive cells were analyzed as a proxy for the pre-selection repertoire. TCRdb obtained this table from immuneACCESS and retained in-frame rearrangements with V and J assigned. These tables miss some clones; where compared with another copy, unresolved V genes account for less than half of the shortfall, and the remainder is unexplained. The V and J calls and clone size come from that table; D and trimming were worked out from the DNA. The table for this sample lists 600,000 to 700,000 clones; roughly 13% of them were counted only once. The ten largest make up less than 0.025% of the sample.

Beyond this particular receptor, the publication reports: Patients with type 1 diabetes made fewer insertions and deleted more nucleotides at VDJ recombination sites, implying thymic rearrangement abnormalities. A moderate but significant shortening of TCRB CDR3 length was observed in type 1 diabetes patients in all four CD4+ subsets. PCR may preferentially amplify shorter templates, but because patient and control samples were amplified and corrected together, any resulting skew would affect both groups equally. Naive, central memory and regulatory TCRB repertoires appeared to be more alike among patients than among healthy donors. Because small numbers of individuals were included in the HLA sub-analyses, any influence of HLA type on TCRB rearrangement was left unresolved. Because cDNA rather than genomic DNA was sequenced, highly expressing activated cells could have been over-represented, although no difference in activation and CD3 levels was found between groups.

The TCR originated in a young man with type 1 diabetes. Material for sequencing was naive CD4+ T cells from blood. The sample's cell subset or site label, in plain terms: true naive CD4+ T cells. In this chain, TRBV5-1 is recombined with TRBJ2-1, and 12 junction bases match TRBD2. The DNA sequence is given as TGCGCCAGCGGACTAGCGGGGACCTCCTACAATGAGCAGTTCTTC. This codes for CASGLAGTSYNEQFF.